This T cell receptor (beta chain) was profiled in a study of blood T cell repertoires in COVID-19. Losses at the gene ends were 6 bases for V and 4 bases for J; bases not matched to a gene: 2. This CDR3 has 12 amino acids. Germline V gene lookup returns CDR1 MDHEN and CDR2 SYDVKM. Produced via immunoSEQ multiplex PCR; TCRdb's table is partial and in-frame only. The sample shows 250,000 to 350,000 clones, around 90% of them seen only once. This clonotype was obtained from a woman aged 18-35 years with acute COVID-19. V and J are TRBV28 and TRBJ1-2; 7 bases line up with TRBD1. The material sequenced was PBMCs or T cells enriched from blood (not recorded which). This chain's CDR3 is CASRGQVYGYTF. The CDR3 bases are TGTGCCAGCAGAGGACAGGTCTATGGCTACACCTTC.